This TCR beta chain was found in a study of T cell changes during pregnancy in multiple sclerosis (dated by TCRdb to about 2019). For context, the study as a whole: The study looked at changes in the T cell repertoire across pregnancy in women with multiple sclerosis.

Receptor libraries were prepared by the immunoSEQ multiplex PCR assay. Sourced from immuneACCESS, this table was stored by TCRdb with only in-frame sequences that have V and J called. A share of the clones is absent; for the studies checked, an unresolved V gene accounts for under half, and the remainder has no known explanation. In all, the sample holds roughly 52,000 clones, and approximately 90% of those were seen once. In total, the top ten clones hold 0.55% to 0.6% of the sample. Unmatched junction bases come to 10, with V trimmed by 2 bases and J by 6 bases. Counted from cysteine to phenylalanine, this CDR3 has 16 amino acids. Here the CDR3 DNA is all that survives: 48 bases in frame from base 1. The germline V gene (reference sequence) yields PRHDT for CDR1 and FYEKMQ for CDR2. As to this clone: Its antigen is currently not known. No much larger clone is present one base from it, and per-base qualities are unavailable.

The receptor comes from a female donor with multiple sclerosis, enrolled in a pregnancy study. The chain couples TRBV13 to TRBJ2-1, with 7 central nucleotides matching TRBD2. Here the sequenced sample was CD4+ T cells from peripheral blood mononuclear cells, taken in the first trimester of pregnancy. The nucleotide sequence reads TGTGCCAGCAGCTTAACCTTTAGCGGGCGGGGCAATGAGCAGTTCTTC. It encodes CASSLTFSGRGNEQFF.